Listed here are 19 T cell receptor beta chains from one sample, sequenced in a study of PD-1 blockade in classical Hodgkin lymphoma. In every patient, relapse followed autologous stem cell transplantation, while exposure to brentuximab vedotin differed. Sequencing used immunoSEQ multiplex PCR; TCRdb keeps in-frame clones, though not all of them. Here the sample spans around 26,000 clones, approximately 69% being singletons. The source material was peripheral blood mononuclear cells (PBMCs), sampled at baseline. The origin of the receptors is a human donor with classical Hodgkin lymphoma.

This sequence joins TRBV28 and TRBJ2-1, with D possibly matching TRBD1 (6 bases). The CDR3 length is 16 residues. Germline loops: CDR1 MDHEN, CDR2 SYDVKM. Trimming removed 2 bases at V and 1 base at J, with 12 bases between. CDR3 coding DNA: TGTGCCAGCAGTTTACTCGGGACACTTTCCTACAATGAGCAGTTCTTC. Encoded protein: CASSLLGTLSYNEQFF.

This chain connects TRBV7-9 to TRBJ1-6; D gene ambiguous. The CDR3 consists of 15 residues. From germline, CDR1 is SEHNR and CDR2 FQNEAQ (reference sequence). With 1 base removed from V and 14 bases from J, the gap between germline ends came to 18 bases. CDR3 sequence reads: CASSLGNEQAFTLHF. Written as DNA, the CDR3 is TGTGCCAGCAGCTTAGGGAATGAGCAGGCTTTCACCCTCCACTTT.

The genes are TRBV5-4 and TRBJ1-1; the D is unclear. Germline V CDR1 and CDR2: SGHNT, YYREEE (reference sequence). The CDR3 sequence is 14 residues long. V was clipped by 4 bases and J by 2 bases, with 12 bases between them. CDR3 protein: CASSPGPSNTEAFF. CDR3 coding DNA: TGTGCCAGCAGCCCCGGGCCTTCTAACACTGAAGCTTTCTTT.

This clone appeared a single time. J is TRBJ2-4 and V is TRBV11-2; the match to TRBD2 covers 9 bases. The ends lost 3 bases at V and 5 bases at J; junction bases unmatched: 2. The CDR3 is 14 amino acids. The V gene's germline CDR1 is SGHAT and CDR2 FQNNGV. CDR3 bases: TGTGCCAGCAGCTTTAGCGGGGGTGAAAACATTCAGTACTTC. Its translation: CASSFSGGENIQYF.

V is TRBV28 and J is TRBJ2-1, with 12 bases identical to TRBD2. The V gene's germline CDR1 is MDHEN and CDR2 SYDVKM. V trimming: 6 bases; J trimming: 7 bases; junction bases outside the gene matches: 4. The CDR3 runs 14 residues. The CDR3 nucleotides read TGTGCCAGCAGCCTACTAGCGGGGGGTAATGAGCAGTTCTTC. It yields the protein CASSLLAGGNEQFF.

The chain links TRBV4-1 to TRBJ2-7, with a tentative D call TRBD1 (6 bases). Germline CDR1 is MGHRA and CDR2 is YSYEKL. V dropped 5 bases and J dropped 0 bases, with 14 bases sitting between them. This CDR3 has 15 amino acids. This CDR3 is CASSERAQGSYEQYF. The CDR3 nucleotides are TGCGCCAGCAGCGAAAGGGCACAGGGCTCCTACGAGCAGTACTTC.

V is TRBV11-1 and J is TRBJ2-1; 7 bases align to TRBD2. Per germline, CDR1 SGHAT and CDR2 FQDESV (reference sequence). The CDR3 is made up of 16 amino acids. V was pared by 4 bases and J by 4 bases, with 10 bases of the junction left unmatched. The CDR3 DNA follows: TGTGCCAGCAGCTCCCGTCTCGGCGGGGGTTACAATGAGCAGTTCTTC. It is translated as CASSSRLGGGYNEQFF.

The V gene is TRBV5-6, the J gene TRBJ2-3; D is undetermined. CDR3 length: 15 residues. Trimming pared 0 bases from V and 2 bases from J, leaving 10 bases between. Germline V lookup: CDR1 SGHDT, CDR2 YYEEEE. The CDR3 reads CASSLGDFSTDTQYF. The CDR3 DNA is TGTGCCAGCAGCTTGGGAGATTTCTCCACAGATACGCAGTATTTT.

The rearrangement uses TRBV9 and TRBJ1-1; 7 nucleotides agree with TRBD1. Germline-derived CDR1 and CDR2 are SGDLS and YYNGEE. CDR3 length equals 15 residues. The V segment lost 3 bases and the J segment 4 bases; nucleotides outside the gene matches: 9. CDR3 nucleotides: TGTGCCAGCAGCGCAGATTTACAGGGGACCACTGAAGCTTTCTTT. This gives the protein CASSADLQGTTEAFF.

The gene calls are TRBV5-4 and TRBJ1-4; 9 nucleotides agree with TRBD1. The V gene end was trimmed by 4 bases and the J gene end by 7 bases; junction bases not matched to a gene: 5. The germline V gene has CDR1 SGHNT and CDR2 YYREEE (reference sequence). The CDR3 length is 14 residues. The CDR3 here is CASSGTGQGEKLFF. The DNA of the CDR3 is TGTGCCAGCAGCGGTACGGGACAGGGTGAAAAACTGTTTTTT.

The sample holds a few counts of this clone. V usage is TRBV5-4 and J usage is TRBJ2-1; D is unresolved. The ends were cut back, 1 base at V and 8 bases at J, with 4 bases in the middle. CDR1 and CDR2 from the germline V gene are SGHNT and YYREEE (reference sequence). The CDR3 loop spans 11 amino acids. The CDR3 DNA reads as TGTGCCAGCAGCTTGTCCCATGAGCAGTTCTTC. Its translation is CASSLSHEQFF. The full variable domain, in which reference TRBV5-4 and TRBJ2-1 provide the parts outside the CDR3, is ETGVTQSPTHLIKTRGQQVTLRCSSQSGHNTVSWYQQALGQGPQFIFQYYREEENGRGNFPPRFSGLQFPNYSSELNVNALELDDSALYLCASSLSHEQFFGPGTRLTVL.

This clone was counted a few times. The rearrangement links TRBV9 to TRBJ1-2; 8 bases are a match to TRBD1. The CDR3 extends over 17 amino acids. The V segment lost 3 bases and the J segment 2 bases; nucleotides outside the gene matches: 12. Germline V lookup: CDR1 SGDLS, CDR2 YYNGEE. CDR3 region: CASSATQSGGLNYGYTF. As DNA, the CDR3 is TGTGCCAGCAGCGCGACCCAATCAGGGGGCCTCAACTATGGCTACACCTTC. The whole variable domain, filled in from reference TRBV9 and TRBJ1-2, reads DSGVTQTPKHLITATGQRVTLRCSPRSGDLSVYWYQQSLDQGLQFLIQYYNGEERAKGNILERFSAQQFPDLHSELNLSSLELGDSALYFCASSATQSGGLNYGYTFGSGTRLTVV.

The rearrangement uses TRBV4-1 and TRBJ1-2; unclear D gene. Per the germline V gene, CDR1 is MGHRA and CDR2 is YSYEKL. Trimming removed 0 bases from V and 4 bases from J, with 12 bases in between. This CDR3 comprises 15 residues. The CDR3 DNA is TGCGCCAGCAGCCAAGATTCGGGAGGCTTCTATGGCTACACCTTC. The encoded protein is CASSQDSGGFYGYTF.

The gene calls are TRBV4-2 and TRBJ2-1, with unresolved D. Germline V gives CDR1 LGHNA, CDR2 YNFKEQ. This CDR3 region has 13 residues. The ends were cut back, 0 bases at V and 9 bases at J, with 9 bases in the middle. The CDR3 sequence is CASSQDTVAEQFF. CDR3 bases: TGTGCCAGCAGCCAAGATACGGTAGCTGAGCAGTTCTTC.

The chain recombines TRBV30 with TRBJ2-3; 9 bases map to TRBD2. J lost 4 bases, V lost 0 bases, and 5 bases had no gene match. The CDR3 runs to 15 residues. The germline V gene encodes CDR1 GTSNPN and CDR2 SVGIG (reference sequence). The CDR3 DNA is TGTGCCTGGAGTGTAAGCGGGGGGCCTGCAGATACGCAGTATTTT. Its protein is CAWSVSGGPADTQYF. Variable domain in full (rest from reference TRBV30 and TRBJ2-3): SQTIHQWPATLVQPVGSPLSLECTVEGTSNPNLYWYRQAAGRGLQLLFYSVGIGQISSEVPQNLSASRPQDRQFILSSKKLLLSDSGFYLCAWSVSGGPADTQYFGPGTRLTVL.

There are a few counts of this clone. A read error may account for a junction end that differs from germline. The rearrangement joins TRBV6-5 to TRBJ1-5; D ambiguous. The CDR3 loop spans 10 amino acids. In germline, CDR1 is MNHEY, CDR2 SVGAGI. The CDR3 nucleotides read TGTGCCGTAGGTAGAGACGGGAAAAATTTT. This sequence encodes CAVGRDGKNF.

The chain links TRBV30 to TRBJ2-1; 10 bases are shared with TRBD2. Looked up from germline, CDR1 is GTSNPN and CDR2 is SVGIG (reference sequence). The CDR3 spans 14 residues. Trimming at V came to 1 base and at J to 6 bases, leaving 3 bases not matched to a gene. As DNA, the CDR3 is TGTGCCTGGAGTGAGCGGGGGGGCCCCAATGAGCAGTTCTTC. Protein: CAWSERGGPNEQFF.

This chain joins TRBV30 and TRBJ2-5, with D tentatively TRBD1 (5 bases). V shed 2 bases and J shed 5 bases, with 15 bases lying between them. The germline CDR1 and CDR2 sequences are GTSNPN and SVGIG (reference sequence). The CDR3 length is 14 residues. CDR3 residues: CAWSPGALGETQYF. CDR3 nucleotides: TGTGCCTGGAGTCCTGGGGCTCTGGGGGAGACCCAGTACTTC.

V is TRBV11-3 and J is TRBJ2-7; D remains ambiguous. Germline CDR1 SGHNT, CDR2 YENEEA. V shed 6 bases and J shed 5 bases, with 14 bases lying between them. This CDR3 is 13 amino acids long. CDR3 in DNA: TGTGCCAGCAGTCCACGGTCGGACCACGAGCAGTACTTC. It codes for CASSPRSDHEQYF.